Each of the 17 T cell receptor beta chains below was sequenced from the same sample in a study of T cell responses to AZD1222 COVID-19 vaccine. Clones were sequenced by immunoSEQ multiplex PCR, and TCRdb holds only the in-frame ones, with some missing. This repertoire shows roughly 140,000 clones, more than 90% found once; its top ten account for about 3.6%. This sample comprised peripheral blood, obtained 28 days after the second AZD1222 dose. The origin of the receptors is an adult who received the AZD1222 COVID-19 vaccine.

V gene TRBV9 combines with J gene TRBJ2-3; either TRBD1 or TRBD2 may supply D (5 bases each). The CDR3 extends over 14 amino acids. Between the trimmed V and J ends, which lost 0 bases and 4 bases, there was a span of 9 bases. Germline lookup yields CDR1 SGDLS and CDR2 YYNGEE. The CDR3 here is CASSVGGNPDTQYF. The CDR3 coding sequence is TGTGCCAGCAGCGTAGGGGGGAACCCAGATACGCAGTATTTT.

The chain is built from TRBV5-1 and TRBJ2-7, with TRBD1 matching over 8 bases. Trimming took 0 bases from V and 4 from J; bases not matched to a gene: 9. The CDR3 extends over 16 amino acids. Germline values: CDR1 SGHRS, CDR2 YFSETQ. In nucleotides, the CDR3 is TGCGCCAGCAGCTTGGGCCGGGACAGGACTTTGTACGAGCAGTACTTC. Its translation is CASSLGRDRTLYEQYF.

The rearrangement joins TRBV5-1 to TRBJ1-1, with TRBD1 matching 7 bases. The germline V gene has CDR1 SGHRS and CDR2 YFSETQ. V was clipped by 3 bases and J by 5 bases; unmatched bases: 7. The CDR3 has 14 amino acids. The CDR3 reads CASSSDRVGTEAFF. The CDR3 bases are TGCGCCAGCAGCTCCGACAGGGTAGGAACTGAAGCTTTCTTT. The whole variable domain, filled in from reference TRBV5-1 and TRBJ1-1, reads KAGVTQTPRYLIKTRGQQVTLSCSPISGHRSVSWYQQTPGQGLQFLFEYFSETQRNKGNFPGRFSGRQFSNSRSEMNVSTLELGDSALYLCASSSDRVGTEAFFGQGTRLTVV.

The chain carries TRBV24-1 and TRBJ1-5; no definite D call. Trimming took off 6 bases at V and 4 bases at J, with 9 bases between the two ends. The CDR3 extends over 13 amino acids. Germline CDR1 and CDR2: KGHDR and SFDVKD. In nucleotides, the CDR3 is TGTGCCACCAGTAGTAGGCCAAATCAGCCCCAGCATTTT. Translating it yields CATSSRPNQPQHF.

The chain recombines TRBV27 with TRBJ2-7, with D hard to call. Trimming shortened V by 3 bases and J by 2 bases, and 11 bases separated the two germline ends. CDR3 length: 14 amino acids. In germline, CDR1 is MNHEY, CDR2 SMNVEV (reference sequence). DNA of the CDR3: TGTGCCAGCAGTTTTTCCGGGTCAGCCTACGAGCAGTACTTC. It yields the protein CASSFSGSAYEQYF.

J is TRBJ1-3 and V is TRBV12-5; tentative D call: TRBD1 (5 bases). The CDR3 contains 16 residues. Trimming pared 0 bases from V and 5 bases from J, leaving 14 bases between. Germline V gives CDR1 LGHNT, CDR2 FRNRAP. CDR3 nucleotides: TGTGCTAGTGGTTTGGTACGTTCAGGGTATAGAAACACCATATATTTT. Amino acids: CASGLVRSGYRNTIYF. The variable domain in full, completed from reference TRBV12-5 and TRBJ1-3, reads DARVTQTPRHKVTEMGQEVTMRCQPILGHNTVFWYRQTMMQGLELLAYFRNRAPLDDSGMPKDRFSAEMPDATLATLKIQPSEPRDSAVYFCASGLVRSGYRNTIYFGEGSWLTVV.

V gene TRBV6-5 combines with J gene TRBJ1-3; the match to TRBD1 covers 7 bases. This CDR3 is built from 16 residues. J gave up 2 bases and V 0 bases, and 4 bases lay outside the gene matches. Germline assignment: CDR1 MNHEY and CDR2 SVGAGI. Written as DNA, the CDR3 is TGTGCCAGCAGTTACTCGATGGACAGGACTGGAAACACCATATATTTT. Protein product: CASSYSMDRTGNTIYF.

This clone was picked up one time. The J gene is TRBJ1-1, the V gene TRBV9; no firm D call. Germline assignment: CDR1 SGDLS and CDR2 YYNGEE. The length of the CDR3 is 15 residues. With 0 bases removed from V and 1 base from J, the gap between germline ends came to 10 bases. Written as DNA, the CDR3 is TGTGCCAGCAGCGTAGGGGGTAGGGAGAACACTGAAGCTTTCTTT. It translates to CASSVGGRENTEAFF.

The CDR3, as DNA: TGTGCCAGCAGCTTAGAGGGAGGGGGCTTCACTGAAGCTTTCTTT. Protein product: CASSLEGGGFTEAFF. This chain connects TRBV7-2 to TRBJ1-1, with 7 nucleotides matching TRBD1. The CDR3 spans 15 residues. Trimming took 1 base from V and 4 from J; bases not matched to a gene: 6. Germline CDR1 and CDR2: SGHTA and FQGNSA.

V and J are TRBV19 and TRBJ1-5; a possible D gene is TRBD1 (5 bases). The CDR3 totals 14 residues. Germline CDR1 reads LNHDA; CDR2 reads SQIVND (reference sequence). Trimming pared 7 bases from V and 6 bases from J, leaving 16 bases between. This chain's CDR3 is CASKEGRGTQPQHF. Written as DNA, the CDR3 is TGTGCCAGTAAGGAGGGTAGGGGAACTCAGCCCCAGCATTTT.

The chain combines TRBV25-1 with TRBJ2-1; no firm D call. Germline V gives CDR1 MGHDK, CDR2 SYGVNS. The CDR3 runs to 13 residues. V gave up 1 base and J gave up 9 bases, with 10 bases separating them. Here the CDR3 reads CASSESGWREQFF. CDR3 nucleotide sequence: TGTGCCAGCAGTGAATCAGGCTGGCGTGAGCAGTTCTTC.

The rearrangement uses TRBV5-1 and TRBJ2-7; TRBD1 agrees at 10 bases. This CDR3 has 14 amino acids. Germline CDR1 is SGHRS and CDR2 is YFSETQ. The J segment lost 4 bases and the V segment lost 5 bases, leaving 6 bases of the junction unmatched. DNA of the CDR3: TGCGCCAGCAGGGGGACAGGGGAAATATACGAGCAGTACTTC. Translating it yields CASRGTGEIYEQYF. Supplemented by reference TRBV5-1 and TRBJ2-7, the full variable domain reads KAGVTQTPRYLIKTRGQQVTLSCSPISGHRSVSWYQQTPGQGLQFLFEYFSETQRNKGNFPGRFSGRQFSNSRSEMNVSTLELGDSALYLCASRGTGEIYEQYFGPGTRLTVT.

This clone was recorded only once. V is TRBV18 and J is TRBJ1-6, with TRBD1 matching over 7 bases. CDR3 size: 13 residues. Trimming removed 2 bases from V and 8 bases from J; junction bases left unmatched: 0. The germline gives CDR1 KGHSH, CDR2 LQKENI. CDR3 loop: CASSPDRDSPLHF. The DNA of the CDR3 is TGTGCCAGCTCACCAGACAGGGATTCACCCCTCCACTTT. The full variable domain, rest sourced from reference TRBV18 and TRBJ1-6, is NAGVMQNPRHLVRRRGQEARLRCSPMKGHSHVYWYRQLPEEGLKFMVYLQKENIIDESGMPKERFSAEFPKEGPSILRIQQVVRGDSAAYFCASSPDRDSPLHFGNGTRLTVT.

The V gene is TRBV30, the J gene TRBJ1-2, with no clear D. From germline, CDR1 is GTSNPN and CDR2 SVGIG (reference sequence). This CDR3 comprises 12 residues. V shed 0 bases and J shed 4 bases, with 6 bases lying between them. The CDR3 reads CAWSVGRYGYTF. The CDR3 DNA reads TGTGCCTGGAGTGTAGGCCGCTATGGCTACACCTTC. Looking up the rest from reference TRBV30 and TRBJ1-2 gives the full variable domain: SQTIHQWPATLVQPVGSPLSLECTVEGTSNPNLYWYRQAAGRGLQLLFYSVGIGQISSEVPQNLSASRPQDRQFILSSKKLLLSDSGFYLCAWSVGRYGYTFGSGTRLTVV.

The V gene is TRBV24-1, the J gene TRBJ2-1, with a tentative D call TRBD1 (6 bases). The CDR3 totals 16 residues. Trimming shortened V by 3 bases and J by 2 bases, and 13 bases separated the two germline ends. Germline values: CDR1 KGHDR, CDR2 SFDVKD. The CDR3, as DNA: TGTGCCACCAGTGATGATACAGGGATCGCCTACAATGAGCAGTTCTTC. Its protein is CATSDDTGIAYNEQFF.

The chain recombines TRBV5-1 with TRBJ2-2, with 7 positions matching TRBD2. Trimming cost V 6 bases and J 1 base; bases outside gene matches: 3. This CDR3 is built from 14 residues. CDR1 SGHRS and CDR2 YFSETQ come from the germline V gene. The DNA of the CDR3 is TGCGCCAGCACCCCGGGAGGGAACACCGGGGAGCTGTTTTTT. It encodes CASTPGGNTGELFF.

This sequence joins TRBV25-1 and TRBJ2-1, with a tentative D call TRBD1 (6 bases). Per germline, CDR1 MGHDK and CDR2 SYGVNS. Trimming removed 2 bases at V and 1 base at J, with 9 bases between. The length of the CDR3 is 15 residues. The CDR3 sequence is CASSEAGVSYNEQFF. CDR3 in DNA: TGTGCCAGCAGTGAAGCAGGGGTTTCCTACAATGAGCAGTTCTTC.